The table lists the clone carrying this T cell receptor beta chain with a few counts. This sample was included in a study of identical twins' blood T cells. The CDR3 runs 13 residues. Germline lookup yields CDR1 MDHEN and CDR2 SYDVKM. Trimming removed 10 bases from V and 3 bases from J; junction bases left unmatched: 6. TCRdb reprocessed the 5' RACE reads via MiXCR and lists one record per CDR3 protein. Of roughly 340,000 distinct CDR3 sequences listed, approximately 30% are singletons. This sequence was found in a woman aged 18 to 55 in good health. The V call is TRBV28, the J call TRBJ1-5; 7 bases match TRBD1. The sequenced sample consisted of PBMCs. The CDR3 region is CATTGALNQPQHF. CDR3 DNA: TGTGCCACCACAGGGGCCCTCAATCAGCCCCAGCATTTT.